This T cell receptor (beta chain) was captured in a study of T cells in Graves' hyperthyroidism and ophthalmopathy. The cohort's ophthalmopathy patients, a group with duration under 3 months, had a Clinical Activity Score of at least 3 and a NOSPECS grade of at least 4. Ten or more counts support this clonotype. The target antigen is unknown. Study-level findings and limits: In blood, most of the thyroid clonotypes expanded above 0.001 were also present.

V lost 6 bases, J lost 7 bases, and 8 bases stayed unmatched. Germline V CDR1 and CDR2: SNHLY, FYNNEI. The CDR3 has 14 residues. RNA transcripts gave rise to amplified TCR beta CDR3 regions. HTBI primers drove first-round RT-PCR of the TCR CDR3. TCRdb analysed the multiplex PCR reads with MiXCR anew, one entry per CDR3 protein. The top ten clones hold about 13% of a sample with about 410,000 distinct CDR3 sequences, 14% to 15% of them seen once. This TCR came from a young man with Graves' ophthalmopathy. The specimen was blood. The chain employs TRBV2 and TRBJ2-1; TRBD1 agrees at 8 bases. CDR3 sequence: CASRRQGSSNEQFF. As DNA, the CDR3 is TGTGCCAGCAGGCGACAGGGGTCCTCTAATGAGCAGTTCTTC.